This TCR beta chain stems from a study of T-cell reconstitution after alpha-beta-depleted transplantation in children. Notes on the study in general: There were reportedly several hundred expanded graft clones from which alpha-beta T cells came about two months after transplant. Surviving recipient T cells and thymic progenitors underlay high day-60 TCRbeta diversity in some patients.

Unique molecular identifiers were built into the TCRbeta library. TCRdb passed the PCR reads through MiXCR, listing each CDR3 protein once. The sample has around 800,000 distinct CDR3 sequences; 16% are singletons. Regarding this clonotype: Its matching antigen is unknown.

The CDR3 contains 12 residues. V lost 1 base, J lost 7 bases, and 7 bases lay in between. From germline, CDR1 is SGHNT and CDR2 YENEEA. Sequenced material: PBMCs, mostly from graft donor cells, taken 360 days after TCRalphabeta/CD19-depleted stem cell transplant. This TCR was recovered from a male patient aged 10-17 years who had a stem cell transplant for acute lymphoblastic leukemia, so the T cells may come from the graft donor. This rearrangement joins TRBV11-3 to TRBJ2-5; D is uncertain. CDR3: CASSLVGATQYF. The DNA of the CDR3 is TGTGCCAGCAGCTTAGTAGGAGCGACCCAGTACTTC.